This TCR beta chain stems from a study of T cell clones after liver transplantation. On the study more broadly: In this trial, immunosuppression withdrawal was attempted within 2 years of liver transplant. The study, taken as a whole, reports: These preliminary findings come from unstandardized post-transplant sampling times. Rather than being deleted, graft donor-reactive T cells may have moved into the graft.

Comment on this clone: Its antigen is unidentified.

Unstimulated PBMCs were sorted into CD3+CD4+ and CD3+CD8+ populations. CDR1 and CDR2 (germline): MNHEY, SMNVEV (reference sequence). The CDR3 is 14 amino acids. Trimming cost V 8 bases and J 2 bases; bases outside gene matches: 4. Libraries were prepared by immunoSEQ multiplex PCR; TCRdb keeps only in-frame clonotypes and omits some of them. Of about 19,000 clones listed, over 70% were seen once; the top ten hold 13%. The chain uses TRBV27 and TRBJ2-5; 11 bases are a match to TRBD1. This clonotype was obtained from a human donor who received a liver transplant. The material sequenced was CD8+ T cells from blood, taken before liver transplant. The CDR3 sequence is CASWDRGDQETQYF. The CDR3 DNA is TGTGCCAGCTGGGACAGGGGGGATCAAGAGACCCAGTACTTC.